The next 20 T cell receptor beta chains were all read from a single sample in a study of CD8 T cells in Susac syndrome. RNA, at about 0.5 to 1 ug, was reverse transcribed with random hexamers. In TCRdb, the immunoSEQ multiplex PCR reads were re-called with MiXCR into one record per CDR3 protein. The sample has 140,000 or so distinct CDR3 sequences, approximately 96% seen once; the top ten hold about 0.11%. The source material was CD4+ T cells from PBMCs. These receptors were collected from a human donor with multiple sclerosis.

V is TRBV2 and J is TRBJ2-2; 7 nucleotides line up with TRBD2. The ends lost 6 bases at V and 4 bases at J; junction bases unmatched: 11. The CDR3 loop spans 16 amino acids. CDR1 and CDR2 (germline): SNHLY, FYNNEI. The CDR3 spells CASRSLGTISTGELFF. The CDR3 coding sequence is TGTGCCAGCAGGTCACTTGGGACTATCTCCACCGGGGAGCTGTTTTTT.

The chain recombines TRBV7-9 with TRBJ1-2; TRBD1 aligns across 7 bases. Losses at the gene ends were 6 bases for V and 2 bases for J; bases not matched to a gene: 9. Per germline, CDR1 SEHNR and CDR2 FQNEAQ (reference sequence). The CDR3 covers 15 residues. The CDR3 sequence: CASSNLGTDNYGYTF. CDR3 coding DNA: TGTGCCAGCAGTAACCTAGGGACAGACAACTATGGCTACACCTTC.

The CDR3: CSARGPRDTDYGYTF. DNA for the CDR3: TGCAGTGCTAGAGGCCCCCGGGACACAGACTATGGCTACACCTTC. The rearrangement links TRBV20-1 to TRBJ1-2; D is possibly TRBD1 (6 bases). CDR1 and CDR2 (germline): DFQATT, SNEGSKA (reference sequence). The CDR3 is 15 amino acids. Trimming cost V 1 base and J 3 bases, with 15 bases left between them.

The chain joins TRBV28 to TRBJ1-2; D possibly corresponds to TRBD1 (5 bases). Trimming took 5 bases from V and 3 from J, leaving 13 bases between them. Per germline, CDR1 MDHEN and CDR2 SYDVKM. The CDR3 length is 14 residues. For the CDR3, the DNA is TGTGCCAGCAGTGCCCCCGGGACGGACTATGGCTACACCTTC. Its protein product is CASSAPGTDYGYTF.

The gene calls are TRBV29-1 and TRBJ2-7; D is unclear. The CDR3 consists of 11 residues. Trimming removed 4 bases at V and 3 bases at J, with 7 bases between. Germline V gene lookup returns CDR1 SQVTM and CDR2 ANQGSEA. CDR3 sequence (DNA): TGCAGCGTTGGGGCCGTCTACGAGCAGTACTTC. Translated, it gives CSVGAVYEQYF.

This chain connects TRBV12-3 or TRBV12-4 to TRBJ2-7, with TRBD2 matching 8 bases. V shed 6 bases, J shed 7 bases, and the junction held 2 bases outside the gene matches. The CDR3 loop spans 11 amino acids. DNA of the CDR3: TGTGCCAGCAGCCCGGGAGGGGAGCAGTACTTC. It codes for CASSPGGEQYF.

This chain joins TRBV11-3 and TRBJ2-2; 9 bases align to TRBD1. CDR3 size: 18 residues. V gave up 5 bases and J gave up 1 base; unmatched junction bases: 11. Germline CDR1 is SGHNT and CDR2 is YENEEA. CDR3 loop: CASSRDRVDRRNTGELFF. The CDR3 region has the DNA TGTGCCAGCAGCCGGGACAGGGTTGATCGGCGGAACACCGGGGAGCTGTTTTTT.

The chain joins TRBV29-1 to TRBJ2-7, with 8 bases identical to TRBD2. There are 13 residues in the CDR3. The ends lost 7 bases at V and 3 bases at J; junction bases unmatched: 8. The germline V gene encodes CDR1 SQVTM and CDR2 ANQGSEA. CDR3 loop: CSAGTRGSYEQYF. The CDR3 DNA reads as TGCAGCGCCGGGACTAGGGGTAGCTACGAGCAGTACTTC.

This chain uses TRBV24-1 with TRBJ2-7, with a tentative D call TRBD1 (5 bases). Germline lookup yields CDR1 KGHDR and CDR2 SFDVKD. This CDR3 contains 13 residues. Trimming removed 4 bases from V and 5 bases from J, with 11 bases in between. The CDR3 protein is CATSDPPGNEQYF. The CDR3 DNA is TGTGCCACCAGTGACCCCCCAGGGAACGAGCAGTACTTC.

The chain carries TRBV7-8 and TRBJ2-5; 7 bases align to TRBD1. The CDR3 consists of 16 residues. In germline, CDR1 is SGHVS, CDR2 FQNEAQ. Trimming at V came to 5 bases and at J to 2 bases, leaving 11 bases not matched to a gene. The DNA for the CDR3 is TGTGCCAGCAGCACACGAACCGGGACAGTTCAAGAGACCCAGTACTTC. Translating gives CASSTRTGTVQETQYF.

V gene TRBV3-1 combines with J gene TRBJ1-2; 7 bases are shared with TRBD1. This CDR3 spans 16 amino acids. Per the germline V gene, CDR1 is LGHDT and CDR2 is YNNKEL (reference sequence). V shed 3 bases, J shed 0 bases, and the junction held 7 bases outside the gene matches. This CDR3 is CASSQEGQRANYGYTF. The CDR3 DNA reads as TGTGCCAGCAGCCAGGAGGGACAGCGAGCTAACTATGGCTACACCTTC.

The V call is TRBV6-6, the J call TRBJ1-1, with D unresolved. Deletions cut 5 bases from V and 1 base from J, with 8 bases between. The germline V gene has CDR1 MNHNY and CDR2 SVGAGI (reference sequence). This CDR3 region has 13 residues. The CDR3 bases are TGTGCCAGCAGTCAGACAAGGAACACTGAAGCTTTCTTT. This translates into CASSQTRNTEAFF.

This clonotype was observed a single time. V gene TRBV29-1 combines with J gene TRBJ1-2; possibly TRBD1 for D (6 bases). The CDR3 extends over 14 amino acids. V was shortened by 8 bases and J by 0 bases, with 16 bases between the two germline ends. CDR1 and CDR2 (germline): SQVTM, ANQGSEA. The CDR3 DNA reads TGCAGCTCCGGCCTGGGGGGGCCTAACTATGGCTACACCTTC. It translates to CSSGLGGPNYGYTF.

The rearrangement uses TRBV20-1 and TRBJ2-7; D remains unclear. Trimming took 2 bases from V and 7 from J, leaving 12 bases between them. This CDR3 has 12 residues. Per the germline V gene, CDR1 is DFQATT and CDR2 is SNEGSKA (reference sequence). CDR3 region: CSARKSSVEQYF. In DNA form, the CDR3 reads TGCAGTGCTAGAAAGTCAAGTGTGGAGCAGTACTTC.

The V and J genes are TRBV3-1 and TRBJ1-1, with 7 bases aligning to TRBD1. Trimming removed 2 bases from V and 1 base from J; junction bases left unmatched: 7. The CDR3 loop spans 16 amino acids. The germline V gene has CDR1 LGHDT and CDR2 YNNKEL (reference sequence). CDR3: CASSQRLRTGNTEAFF. In DNA, the CDR3 is TGTGCCAGCAGCCAAAGATTGAGGACAGGGAACACTGAAGCTTTCTTT.

The chain has TRBV7-9 and TRBJ2-3; no clear D. V lost 5 bases, J lost 2 bases, and 11 bases lay in between. This CDR3 contains 14 residues. Germline CDR1 is SEHNR and CDR2 is FQNEAQ (reference sequence). The CDR3 DNA sequence: TGTGCCAGCAGCAAGATACAAGACACAGATACGCAGTATTTT. This sequence encodes CASSKIQDTDTQYF.

The chain has TRBV12-3 or TRBV12-4 and TRBJ2-1; 9 bases fit TRBD2. The CDR3 totals 15 residues. V shed 2 bases, J shed 1 base, and the junction held 0 bases outside the gene matches. CDR3 in amino acids: CASSLTSGSYNEQFF. The CDR3, as DNA: TGTGCCAGCAGTTTAACTAGCGGGTCCTACAATGAGCAGTTCTTC.

The rearrangement joins TRBV19 to TRBJ2-7, with TRBD1 matching over 8 bases. The CDR3 length is 13 residues. With V trimmed by 7 bases and J by 2 bases, 4 bases remained unmatched. In germline, CDR1 is LNHDA, CDR2 SQIVND (reference sequence). The CDR3 region is CASNQQGAYEQYF. The DNA of the CDR3 is TGTGCCAGTAATCAACAGGGGGCCTACGAGCAGTACTTC.

V and J are TRBV6-2 or TRBV6-3 and TRBJ2-7; D is possibly TRBD2 (6 bases). Germline V gene sequence: CDR1 MNHEY, CDR2 SVGEGT. This CDR3 contains 14 residues. V was clipped by 6 bases and J by 11 bases, with 23 bases between them. The CDR3 is CASSVRDHLTGEYF. The CDR3 coding sequence is TGTGCCAGCAGCGTTCGGGACCACCTTACGGGAGAGTACTTC.

This rearrangement joins TRBV12-3 or TRBV12-4 to TRBJ2-5, with D perhaps matching TRBD1 or TRBD2 (5 bases each). CDR3 length equals 15 residues. The ends were cut back, 5 bases at V and 4 bases at J, with 17 bases in the middle. CDR3 residues: CASSSSGPGRETQYF. CDR3 sequence (DNA): TGTGCCAGCAGTAGTTCCGGCCCGGGGCGAGAGACCCAGTACTTC.